Below, 27 T cell receptor beta chains from the same sample are listed, as sequenced in a study of vaccination and CD4 T cells after COVID-19. The sample's treatment: roughly nine-day PBMC culture with coronavirus spike peptide pools or control peptides (ViraFEST assay). At the Johns Hopkins FTIC core, DNA taken from cultured CD4+ T cells was sequenced by way of the Oncomine TCR Beta short-read assay. TCRdb passed the PCR reads through MiXCR, listing each CDR3 protein once. The sample has 8,700 or so distinct CDR3 sequences; approximately 67% are singletons. Their target antigens are unknown. This specimen was CD4+ T cells from blood, cultured in vitro, taken before SARS-CoV-2 vaccination. These receptors were obtained from a human donor who had recovered from COVID-19.

The V and J genes are TRBV6-1 and TRBJ2-7; weak D call: TRBD1 (6 bases). V was trimmed by 1 base and J by 3 bases, leaving 16 bases between them. Germline V lookup: CDR1 MNHNS, CDR2 SASEGT. The CDR3 covers 16 residues. CDR3 nucleotides: TGTGCCAGCAGTGAAGGGCCCGGGACAACCGTCTACGAGCAGTACTTC. It is translated as CASSEGPGTTVYEQYF.

The chain combines TRBV4-2 with TRBJ2-3; TRBD2 matches 11 bases. Germline CDR1 and CDR2: LGHNA and YNFKEQ. This CDR3 comprises 15 residues. V lost 3 bases and J lost 1; bases outside the gene matches: 0. The CDR3, as DNA: TGTGCCAGCAGCCAGACTAGCGGGGGCACAGATACGCAGTATTTT. It is translated as CASSQTSGGTDTQYF.

The chain carries TRBV20-1 and TRBJ2-7; D is perhaps TRBD2 (6 bases). The germline V gene has CDR1 DFQATT and CDR2 SNEGSKA (reference sequence). Trimming pared 1 base from V and 2 bases from J, leaving 15 bases between. The CDR3 extends over 15 amino acids. The DNA of the CDR3 is TGCAGTGCTAGAGCTTTAGCGGTTTTGCCCTACGAGCAGTACTTC. Protein: CSARALAVLPYEQYF.

V is TRBV9 and J is TRBJ2-2; 8 bases fit TRBD1. This CDR3 is built from 17 residues. V was pared by 4 bases and J by 2 bases, with 10 bases of the junction left unmatched. Looked up from germline, CDR1 is SGDLS and CDR2 is YYNGEE. CDR3 nucleotide sequence: TGTGCCAGCAGCCCCAGTGGTCAGGGGGCCAACACCGGGGAGCTGTTTTTT. It yields the protein CASSPSGQGANTGELFF.

This clonotype has more than one count but fewer than ten. The J gene is TRBJ2-7, the V gene TRBV15; D is possibly TRBD2 (5 bases). CDR1 and CDR2 from the germline V gene are LNHNV and YYDKDF (reference sequence). Deletions cut 0 bases from V and 6 bases from J, with 15 bases between. CDR3 length: 15 residues. For the CDR3, the DNA is TGTGCCACCAGCAGAGATCTCCTCTCGGGGTTCGAGCAGTACTTC. Amino acid sequence: CATSRDLLSGFEQYF.

The rearrangement joins TRBV10-3 to TRBJ1-2; D possibly corresponds to TRBD1 (6 bases). From germline, CDR1 is ENHRY and CDR2 SYGVKD. This CDR3 has 14 residues. With 7 bases removed from V and 2 bases from J, the gap between germline ends came to 14 bases. CDR3 in DNA: TGTGCCATCAAAGAGGCTCAGGGGAACTATGGCTACACCTTC. Translating it yields CAIKEAQGNYGYTF.

The chain has TRBV20-1 and TRBJ1-5, with D unresolved. Germline loops: CDR1 DFQATT, CDR2 SNEGSKA (reference sequence). Trimming shortened V by 4 bases and J by 1 base, and 11 bases separated the two germline ends. The CDR3 loop spans 14 amino acids. Here the CDR3 DNA reads TGCAGTGCTACGGCAGAAACAAGCAATCAGCCCCAGCATTTT. Translation: CSATAETSNQPQHF.

The rearrangement uses TRBV6-1 and TRBJ1-5, with 8 bases matching TRBD1. This CDR3 contains 15 residues. V lost 6 bases, J lost 9 bases, and 13 bases stayed unmatched. The V gene's germline CDR1 is MNHNS and CDR2 SASEGT. The DNA of the CDR3 is TGTGCCAGCAGCCCCACGACAGGGGACCGGGTGCCCCAGCATTTT. Its protein product is CASSPTTGDRVPQHF.

The rearrangement uses TRBV20-1 and TRBJ2-5, with 10 bases aligning to TRBD2. Germline-derived CDR1 and CDR2 are DFQATT and SNEGSKA (reference sequence). V gave up 1 base and J gave up 4 bases; unmatched junction bases: 6. The CDR3 covers 15 residues. Here the CDR3 reads CSARGSAGGGETQYF. As DNA, the CDR3 is TGCAGTGCTAGAGGATCAGCGGGAGGGGGAGAGACCCAGTACTTC.

V gene TRBV6-1 combines with J gene TRBJ2-2; 8 nucleotides line up with TRBD2. J lost 6 bases, V lost 6 bases, and 6 bases had no gene match. The CDR3 has 14 amino acids. Germline V gives CDR1 MNHNS, CDR2 SASEGT. CDR3 sequence: CASSPGRVAGELFF. CDR3 DNA: TGTGCCAGCAGCCCCGGGAGGGTCGCCGGGGAGCTGTTTTTT.

The chain is built from TRBV4-1 and TRBJ2-1, with D perhaps TRBD2 (5 bases). This CDR3 comprises 14 residues. With 2 bases removed from V and 9 bases from J, the gap between germline ends came to 14 bases. Germline CDR1 MGHRA, CDR2 YSYEKL. The CDR3 bases are TGCGCCAGCAGCCAAAAACTAGGCGCACCTGAGCAGTTCTTC. This gives the protein CASSQKLGAPEQFF.

The rearrangement joins TRBV6-1 to TRBJ1-2; D unclear. Germline V CDR1 and CDR2: MNHNS, SASEGT. Trimming cost V 3 bases and J 2 bases, with 4 bases left between them. The CDR3 contains 12 residues. The CDR3 nucleotides are TGTGCCAGCAGTGACATAAACTATGGCTACACCTTC. Its protein is CASSDINYGYTF.

The chain carries TRBV15 and TRBJ2-1; 8 positions match TRBD2. Germline-derived CDR1 and CDR2 are LNHNV and YYDKDF (reference sequence). The CDR3 spans 17 residues. Unmatched junction bases numbered 8, after V lost 2 bases and J lost 2 bases. Here the CDR3 reads CATSRSTGTRAYNEQFF. Written as DNA, the CDR3 is TGTGCCACCAGCAGATCGACCGGGACTAGAGCCTACAATGAGCAGTTCTTC.

V and J are TRBV19 and TRBJ2-5; a weak D match, TRBD2 (6 bases). CDR1 and CDR2 from the germline V gene are LNHDA and SQIVND (reference sequence). This CDR3 is built from 13 residues. The V end was cut by 4 bases, the J end by 7 bases, with 13 bases between. CDR3 protein: CASSTGLGGTQYF. The CDR3, as DNA: TGTGCCAGTAGTACCGGATTGGGGGGGACCCAGTACTTC.

V is TRBV19 and J is TRBJ1-5, with D perhaps matching TRBD1 (5 bases). The CDR3 spans 18 residues. The V end was cut by 5 bases, the J end by 6 bases, with 26 bases between. The V gene's germline CDR1 is LNHDA and CDR2 SQIVND (reference sequence). In DNA, the CDR3 is TGTGCCAGTAGTCCCCTTTTTCGGGGGGGGGGATGGACTCAGCCCCAGCATTTT. Residues: CASSPLFRGGGWTQPQHF.

This chain joins TRBV19 and TRBJ1-5; D not certain. CDR1 is LNHDA and CDR2 is SQIVND in the germline V gene (reference sequence). CDR3 size: 13 residues. V was trimmed by 4 bases and J by 4 bases, leaving 8 bases between them. The CDR3: CASSKQMNQPQHF. CDR3 nucleotides: TGTGCCAGTAGTAAACAGATGAATCAGCCCCAGCATTTT.

This clonotype was found a few times. This sequence joins TRBV7-3 and TRBJ2-1, with D perhaps matching TRBD2 (6 bases). CDR1 and CDR2 (germline): SGHTA, FQGTGA. V shed 10 bases and J shed 7 bases, with 20 bases lying between them. CDR3 length equals 14 residues. In DNA, the CDR3 is TGTGCCACCCGAAGCGGGCCTGCCTTAAATGAGCAGTTCTTC. Protein: CATRSGPALNEQFF.

The chain links TRBV7-2 to TRBJ2-5; 9 bases agree with TRBD1. The CDR3 is made up of 17 amino acids. V dropped 4 bases and J dropped 5; count of bases not matched to a gene: 14. CDR1 is SGHTA and CDR2 is FQGNSA in the germline V gene. The CDR3 is CASSSQPGQGGEETQYF. The CDR3 DNA follows: TGTGCCAGCAGCTCACAACCGGGACAGGGCGGGGAGGAGACCCAGTACTTC.

The chain couples TRBV20-1 to TRBJ2-3; tentatively, D is TRBD2 (7 bases). Germline CDR1 and CDR2: DFQATT and SNEGSKA (reference sequence). With 1 base removed from V and 2 bases from J, the gap between germline ends came to 16 bases. This CDR3 is 16 amino acids long. The CDR3 loop reads CSARVGIGGATDTQYF. The CDR3 DNA follows: TGCAGTGCTAGAGTGGGTATAGGGGGGGCCACAGATACGCAGTATTTT.

The chain recombines TRBV7-9 with TRBJ1-5, with no clear D. This CDR3 spans 15 amino acids. V shed 4 bases and J shed 7 bases, with 17 bases lying between them. From germline, CDR1 is SEHNR and CDR2 FQNEAQ (reference sequence). CDR3: CASSSIDREGQPQHF. Written as DNA, the CDR3 is TGTGCCAGCAGCTCAATTGATCGGGAGGGACAGCCCCAGCATTTT.

V usage is TRBV7-9 and J usage is TRBJ2-2; 10 bases fit TRBD1. The junction had 9 bases not matched to a gene; V was cut back by 3 bases and J by 5 bases. CDR1 and CDR2 (germline): SEHNR, FQNEAQ (reference sequence). This CDR3 is built from 17 residues. The CDR3 DNA is TGTGCCAGCAGCTTGAAACCGGGACAGGGGTGGACCGGGGAGCTGTTTTTT. It yields the protein CASSLKPGQGWTGELFF.

The chain is built from TRBV7-2 and TRBJ2-4; 10 bases match TRBD2. The V and J ends lost 2 bases and 13 bases, in that order; junction bases with no gene match: 14. There are 16 residues in the CDR3. Germline CDR1 reads SGHTA; CDR2 reads FQGNSA. The CDR3 region has the DNA TGTGCCAGCAGCTTACGGGCTAGCGGGAGTTTTGATACCCAGTACTTC. This encodes CASSLRASGSFDTQYF.

The gene calls are TRBV7-3 and TRBJ2-5, with D perhaps assigned TRBD1 or TRBD2 (5 bases each). Germline CDR1 SGHTA, CDR2 FQGTGA. V dropped 4 bases and J dropped 9 bases, with 18 bases sitting between them. The CDR3 spans 14 residues. CDR3 in amino acids: CASSSGTAAPAQYF. The CDR3, as DNA: TGTGCCAGCAGCTCCGGGACGGCGGCCCCGGCCCAGTACTTC.

V usage is TRBV11-3 and J usage is TRBJ1-1; D is perhaps TRBD1 (5 bases). This CDR3 is 16 amino acids long. Trimming took off 0 bases at V and 5 bases at J, with 16 bases between the two ends. Germline V gives CDR1 SGHNT, CDR2 YENEEA. CDR3 protein: CASSLDGRGGSTEAFF. CDR3 DNA sequence: TGTGCCAGCAGCTTAGATGGAAGGGGCGGAAGTACTGAAGCTTTCTTT.

The genes are TRBV28 and TRBJ1-4; D is unresolved. The V end lost 5 bases, the J end lost 5 bases, and 15 bases lay between the germline ends. The CDR3 is made up of 15 amino acids. Germline assignment: CDR1 MDHEN and CDR2 SYDVKM. Written as DNA, the CDR3 is TGTGCCAGCAGTCCTACCGGCGGGTTCAATGAAAAACTGTTTTTT. Amino acids: CASSPTGGFNEKLFF.

This chain uses TRBV7-8 with TRBJ2-7; D is unresolved. V was cut by 4 bases and J by 2 bases, with 15 bases left in between. The CDR3 has 15 residues. CDR1 is SGHVS and CDR2 is FQNEAQ in the germline V gene. The CDR3 here is CASSSNRFSAYEQYF. In nucleotides, the CDR3 is TGTGCCAGCAGCTCAAACCGTTTTTCGGCCTACGAGCAGTACTTC.

The chain couples TRBV28 to TRBJ1-6; D remains unclear. Trimming shortened V by 7 bases and J by 8 bases, and 12 bases separated the two germline ends. The germline V gene has CDR1 MDHEN and CDR2 SYDVKM. There are 13 residues in the CDR3. The CDR3 DNA reads TGTGCCAGCATTCTCGGGCCTCATTCACCCCTCCACTTT. Protein sequence: CASILGPHSPLHF.